The clone carrying this T cell receptor beta chain occurred a few times. This record belongs to a study of T-cell reconstitution after alpha-beta-depleted transplantation in children. The TCRbeta library incorporated unique molecular identifiers. TCRdb re-analysed the PCR reads in MiXCR, keeping a single row per CDR3 protein. The sample includes approximately 400,000 distinct CDR3 sequences, 11% of them seen just once. The receptor was derived from a human donor who donated a stem cell graft to a child with acute myeloid leukemia. The material was PBMCs from the stem cell graft donor, obtained from the stem cell graft.

DNA for the CDR3: TGCAGTGCTAGAGACAGGGGTCGGGTGGTCGAGCAGTACTTC. This translates into CSARDRGRVVEQYF. The chain links TRBV20-1 to TRBJ2-7, with D possibly matching TRBD1 (6 bases). CDR1 and CDR2 from the germline V gene are DFQATT and SNEGSKA (reference sequence). V lost 0 bases to trimming and J lost 6 bases, with 15 bases between them. The CDR3 loop spans 14 amino acids.